This T cell receptor (beta chain) is from a study of shared clonotypes between healthy human individuals. Study results and limitations: Clonotype sharing levels among donors were expected to vary with sequencing depth.

In regard to this clone: Its antigen remains unidentified.

Genomic DNA of each subset was evenly split across several immunoSEQ plates. Sorted subsets were amplified in replicate PCRs using around 220 ng DNA, 30,000 to 35,000 T cell genomes. The protocol was immunoSEQ multiplex PCR, while the TCRdb copy is restricted to in-frame clones and leaves out a portion. Here the sample spans about 2.5 million clones, roughly 92% being singletons. The CDR3 runs 13 residues. V trimming: 7 bases; J trimming: 3 bases; junction bases outside the gene matches: 3. CDR1 SEHNR and CDR2 FQNEAQ come from the germline V gene (reference sequence). The chain uses TRBV7-9 and TRBJ1-2; 9 nucleotides line up with TRBD1. The sequenced sample was naive CD4+ T cells from PBMCs. The subset was: CD45RA+ positively selected. The receptor was derived from a man younger than 35 in good health. Some clones in this sample may be carry-over from other donors' samples. The DNA for the CDR3 is TGTGCCAGCAACAGACAGGGGGACTATGGCTACACCTTC. This sequence encodes CASNRQGDYGYTF.